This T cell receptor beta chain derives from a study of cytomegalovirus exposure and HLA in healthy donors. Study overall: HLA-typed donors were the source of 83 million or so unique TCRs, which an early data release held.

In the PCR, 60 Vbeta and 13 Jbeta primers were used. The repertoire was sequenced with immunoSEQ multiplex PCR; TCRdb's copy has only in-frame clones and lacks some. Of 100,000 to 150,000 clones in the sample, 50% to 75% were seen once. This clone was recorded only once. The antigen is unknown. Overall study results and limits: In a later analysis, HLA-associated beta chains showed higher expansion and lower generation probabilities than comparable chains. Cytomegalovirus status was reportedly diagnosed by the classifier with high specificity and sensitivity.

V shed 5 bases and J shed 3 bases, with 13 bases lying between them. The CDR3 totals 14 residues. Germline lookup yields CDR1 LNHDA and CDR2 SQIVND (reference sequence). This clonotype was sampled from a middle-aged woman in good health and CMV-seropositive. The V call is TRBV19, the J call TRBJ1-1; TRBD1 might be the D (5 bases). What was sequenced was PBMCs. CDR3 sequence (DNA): TGTGCCAGTAGTGACCAGGGATCCGACACTGAAGCTTTCTTT. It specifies CASSDQGSDTEAFF. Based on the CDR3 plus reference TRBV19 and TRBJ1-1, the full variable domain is DGGITQSPKYLFRKEGQNVTLSCEQNLNHDAMYWYRQDPGQGLRLIYYSQIVNDFQKGDIAEGYSVSREKKESFPLTVTSAQKNPTAFYLCASSDQGSDTEAFFGQGTRLTVV.